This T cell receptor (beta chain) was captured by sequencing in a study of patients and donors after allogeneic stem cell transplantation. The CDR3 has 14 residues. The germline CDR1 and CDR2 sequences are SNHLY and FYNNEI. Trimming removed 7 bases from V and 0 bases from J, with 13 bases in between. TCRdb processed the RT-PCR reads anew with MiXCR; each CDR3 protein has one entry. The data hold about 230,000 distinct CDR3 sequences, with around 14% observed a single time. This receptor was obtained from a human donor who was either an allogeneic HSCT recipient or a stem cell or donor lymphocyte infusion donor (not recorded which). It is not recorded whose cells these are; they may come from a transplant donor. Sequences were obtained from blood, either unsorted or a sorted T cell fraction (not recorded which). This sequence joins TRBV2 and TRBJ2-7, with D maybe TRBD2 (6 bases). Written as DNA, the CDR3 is TGTGCCAGCACCTTGATCGGGAGCTCCTACGAGCAGTACTTC. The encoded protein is CASTLIGSSYEQYF. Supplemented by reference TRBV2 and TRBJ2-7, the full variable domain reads EPEVTQTPSHQVTQMGQEVILRCVPISNHLYFYWYRQILGQKVEFLVSFYNNEISEKSEIFDDQFSVERPDGSNFTLKIRSTKLEDSAMYFCASTLIGSSYEQYFGPGTRLTVT.